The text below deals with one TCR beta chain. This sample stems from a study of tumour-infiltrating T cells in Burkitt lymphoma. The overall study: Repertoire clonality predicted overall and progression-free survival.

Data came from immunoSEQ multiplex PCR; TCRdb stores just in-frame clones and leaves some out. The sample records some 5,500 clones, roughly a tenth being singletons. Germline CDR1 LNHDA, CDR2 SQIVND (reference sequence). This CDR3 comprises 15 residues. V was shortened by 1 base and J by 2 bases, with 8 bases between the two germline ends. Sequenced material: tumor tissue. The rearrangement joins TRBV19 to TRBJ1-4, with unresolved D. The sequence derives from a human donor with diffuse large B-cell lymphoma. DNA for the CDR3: TGTGCCAGTAGTATAGGGGAGACGACTAATGAAAAACTGTTTTTT. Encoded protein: CASSIGETTNEKLFF.